A selection of T cell receptor beta chains follows, all from one sample in a study of cytomegalovirus exposure and HLA in healthy donors. Data came from immunoSEQ multiplex PCR; TCRdb stores just in-frame clones and leaves some out. Seen here are more than 140,000 clones, around nine tenths observed once, and the top ten hold 2.5% to 4%. The material sequenced was PBMCs. The receptors were sampled from a woman in her late teens or twenties in good health and CMV-seropositive. CDR3s include the opening cysteine and the closing phenylalanine or tryptophan. A D gene is named only where the DNA matches it firmly. A row's size may be missing; if present it is once, few, many or a size class.

v_call: TRBV4-3
clone_size: -
d_call: TRBD2
j_call: TRBJ2-7
cdr3_nt: TGCGCCAGCAGCCAGGGAGGGACTAGCGACGAGCAGTACTTC
cdr3_aa: CASSQGGTSDEQYF

v_call: TRBV9
clone_size: -
d_call: -
j_call: TRBJ2-4
cdr3_nt: TGTGCCAGCAGCGGCGGTCGGGATAGCAAAAACATTCAGTACTTC
cdr3_aa: CASSGGRDSKNIQYF

v_call: TRBV30
clone_size: -
d_call: TRBD2
j_call: TRBJ2-7
cdr3_nt: TGTGCCTGGGCGGGAGCTCGCGAGCAGTACTTC
cdr3_aa: CAWAGAREQYF

v_call: TRBV4-3
clone_size: -
d_call: -
j_call: TRBJ2-5
cdr3_nt: TGCGCCAGCAGCCAAGGGCCTTATCACCAAGAGACCCAGTACTTC
cdr3_aa: CASSQGPYHQETQYF

v_call: TRBV30
clone_size: few
d_call: -
j_call: TRBJ1-3
cdr3_nt: TGTGCCTGGAGTCCGGGACAAAGCCCTGGAAACACCATATATTTT
cdr3_aa: CAWSPGQSPGNTIYF

v_call: TRBV2
clone_size: -
d_call: TRBD1
j_call: TRBJ1-1
cdr3_nt: TGTGCCAGCATGGGACAGGGGACGAACACTGAAGCTTTCTTT
cdr3_aa: CASMGQGTNTEAFF

v_call: TRBV11-1
clone_size: -
d_call: -
j_call: TRBJ1-1
cdr3_nt: TGTGCCAGCAGCTTAACCCCGACAGAGACGTCGCAAGCTTTCTTT
cdr3_aa: CASSLTPTETSQAFF

v_call: TRBV18
clone_size: -
d_call: -
j_call: TRBJ1-1
cdr3_nt: TGTGCCAGCTCACCACGGGGGCAGGACACTGAAGCTTTCTTT
cdr3_aa: CASSPRGQDTEAFF

v_call: TRBV19
clone_size: -
d_call: -
j_call: TRBJ2-1
cdr3_nt: TGTGCCAGTAGTATAGAAGGACAGTACAATGAGCAGTTCTTC
cdr3_aa: CASSIEGQYNEQFF

v_call: TRBV2
clone_size: few
d_call: -
j_call: TRBJ2-7
cdr3_nt: TGTGCCAGCAGGGCTAGTCCCTCCTACGAGCAGTACTTC
cdr3_aa: CASRASPSYEQYF

v_call: TRBV6-5
clone_size: -
d_call: -
j_call: TRBJ2-7
cdr3_nt: TGTGCCAGCAGTTACGGTCCAGTTTGGTTCTCCTACGAGCAGTACTTC
cdr3_aa: CASSYGPVWFSYEQYF

v_call: TRBV4-1
clone_size: -
d_call: TRBD1
j_call: TRBJ2-7
cdr3_nt: TGCGCCAGCAGCACTGGACAGGTCTTGAGCGACGAGCAGTACTTC
cdr3_aa: CASSTGQVLSDEQYF

v_call: TRBV4-2
clone_size: -
d_call: -
j_call: TRBJ2-3
cdr3_nt: TGTGCCAGCAGCCAAGATAAGCGGATCACAGATACGCAGTATTTT
cdr3_aa: CASSQDKRITDTQYF

v_call: TRBV6-5
clone_size: few
d_call: -
j_call: TRBJ2-7
cdr3_nt: TGTGCCAGCAGTTACAAGGGGCCCTACGAGCAGTACTTC
cdr3_aa: CASSYKGPYEQYF

v_call: TRBV7-6
clone_size: -
d_call: TRBD2
j_call: TRBJ2-5
cdr3_nt: TGTGCCAGCAGCTTAGATAGCGGGAGTCAAGAGACCCAGTACTTC
cdr3_aa: CASSLDSGSQETQYF

v_call: TRBV28
clone_size: -
d_call: -
j_call: TRBJ1-2
cdr3_nt: TGTGCCAGCAGTTTGGTCGCAGGGGAGGGCTACACCTTC
cdr3_aa: CASSLVAGEGYTF

v_call: TRBV2
clone_size: -
d_call: -
j_call: TRBJ2-2
cdr3_nt: TGTGCCAGCAGTATACTCGCGAACACCGGGGAGCTGTTTTTT
cdr3_aa: CASSILANTGELFF

v_call: TRBV6-6
clone_size: once
d_call: TRBD2
j_call: TRBJ2-2
cdr3_nt: TGTGCCAGCAGTTCGGCGGGAGGACGCACCGGGGAGCTGTTTTTT
cdr3_aa: CASSSAGGRTGELFF

v_call: TRBV7-9
clone_size: -
d_call: -
j_call: TRBJ1-4
cdr3_nt: TGTGCCAGCAGCCCCGAGGTGGCAACTAATGAAAAACTGTTTTTT
cdr3_aa: CASSPEVATNEKLFF

v_call: TRBV7-3
clone_size: -
d_call: -
j_call: TRBJ2-1
cdr3_nt: TGTGCCAGCGGCTGGGGGGACAATGAGCAGTTCTTC
cdr3_aa: CASGWGDNEQFF

v_call: TRBV28
clone_size: -
d_call: -
j_call: TRBJ2-7
cdr3_nt: TGTGCCAGCAGTTTGTCATCGGGGAATTTGTACGAGCAGTACTTC
cdr3_aa: CASSLSSGNLYEQYF

v_call: TRBV2
clone_size: -
d_call: -
j_call: TRBJ2-1
cdr3_nt: TGTGCCAGCAACCTATTTTCAGAGCAGTTCTTC
cdr3_aa: CASNLFSEQFF

v_call: TRBV28
clone_size: -
d_call: TRBD1
j_call: TRBJ1-2
cdr3_nt: TGTGCCAGCAGTTCGGGACAGGGTAACGGTGGCTACACCTTC
cdr3_aa: CASSSGQGNGGYTF

v_call: TRBV5-1
clone_size: -
d_call: -
j_call: TRBJ1-4
cdr3_nt: TGCGCCAGCAGTCCCCGGGACTCCTTTGAAAAACTGTTTTTT
cdr3_aa: CASSPRDSFEKLFF

v_call: TRBV19
clone_size: -
d_call: -
j_call: TRBJ2-2
cdr3_nt: TGTGCCAGTAGTTGGGGGGGCGCGACCGGGGAGCTGTTTTTT
cdr3_aa: CASSWGGATGELFF

v_call: TRBV2
clone_size: -
d_call: TRBD2
j_call: TRBJ2-7
cdr3_nt: TGTGCCAGCAGGCCGGGACTAGCGGACGAGCAGTACTTC
cdr3_aa: CASRPGLADEQYF

v_call: TRBV30
clone_size: -
d_call: -
j_call: TRBJ2-3
cdr3_nt: TGTGCCTGGAGAAAAACGGGAGCCACAGATACGCAGTATTTT
cdr3_aa: CAWRKTGATDTQYF

v_call: TRBV7-2
clone_size: -
d_call: TRBD1
j_call: TRBJ2-6
cdr3_nt: TGTGCCAGCAGCCACCGGACCCACAGGGGGTCCGGGGCCAACGTCCTGACTTTC
cdr3_aa: CASSHRTHRGSGANVLTF

v_call: TRBV6-1
clone_size: -
d_call: -
j_call: TRBJ2-1
cdr3_nt: TGTGCCAGCAGCAGGGTTCTTACGGAGGAGCAGTTCTTC
cdr3_aa: CASSRVLTEEQFF

v_call: TRBV28
clone_size: -
d_call: TRBD2
j_call: TRBJ2-7
cdr3_nt: TGTGCCAGTAGGGAAGGGAGGGACGAGCAGTACTTC
cdr3_aa: CASREGRDEQYF

v_call: TRBV11-2
clone_size: -
d_call: -
j_call: TRBJ2-7
cdr3_nt: TGTGCCAGCAGCTTAGGGGCAGTTAGATACGAGCAGTACTTC
cdr3_aa: CASSLGAVRYEQYF

v_call: TRBV25-1
clone_size: -
d_call: TRBD1
j_call: TRBJ2-7
cdr3_nt: TGTGCCAGCAGTGTAACAGGGGGCGAGCAGTACTTC
cdr3_aa: CASSVTGGEQYF

v_call: TRBV10-1
clone_size: -
d_call: TRBD1
j_call: TRBJ1-4
cdr3_nt: TGCGCCAGCAGTGACACCGGGACAGGTCCTTCAAAACTGTTTTTT
cdr3_aa: CASSDTGTGPSKLFF

v_call: TRBV12-2
clone_size: -
d_call: -
j_call: TRBJ2-3
cdr3_nt: TGTGCAAGTCGCTCGAGACGACTAGTCATCGGGTATACGCAGTATTTT
cdr3_aa: CASRSRRLVIGYTQYF

v_call: TRBV6-5
clone_size: -
d_call: TRBD1
j_call: TRBJ1-2
cdr3_nt: TGTGCCAGCAGTTACGTCGACAGGGATAACTATGGCTACACCTTC
cdr3_aa: CASSYVDRDNYGYTF

v_call: TRBV7-2
clone_size: -
d_call: TRBD2
j_call: TRBJ2-2
cdr3_nt: TGTGCCAGCAGCCCAGGGACTAGCTTCACCGGGGAGCTGTTTTTT
cdr3_aa: CASSPGTSFTGELFF

v_call: TRBV27
clone_size: once
d_call: TRBD2
j_call: TRBJ2-7
cdr3_nt: TGTGCCAGCAGTCCGAGGCTAGCGGGCATCTACGAGCAGTACTTC
cdr3_aa: CASSPRLAGIYEQYF

v_call: TRBV6-5
clone_size: -
d_call: -
j_call: TRBJ2-4
cdr3_nt: TGTGCCAGCAGTGAAGGACTAGCCAAAAACATTCAGTACTTC
cdr3_aa: CASSEGLAKNIQYF

v_call: TRBV6-1
clone_size: -
d_call: -
j_call: TRBJ1-5
cdr3_nt: TGTGCCAGCAGTGACGTTAACAATCAGCCCCAGCATTTT
cdr3_aa: CASSDVNNQPQHF

v_call: TRBV4-1
clone_size: -
d_call: TRBD2
j_call: TRBJ2-1
cdr3_nt: TGCGCCAGCAGCCCAGCGGGGTCCCTGGGGTATGAGCAGTTCTTC
cdr3_aa: CASSPAGSLGYEQFF

v_call: TRBV5-1
clone_size: -
d_call: TRBD2
j_call: TRBJ2-2
cdr3_nt: TGCGCCAGCAGCGCTAGACTAGCTCCCGGGGAGCTGTTTTTT
cdr3_aa: CASSARLAPGELFF

v_call: TRBV30
clone_size: -
d_call: TRBD1
j_call: TRBJ1-5
cdr3_nt: TGTGCCTGGAGTGAAGGACAGGGAACTCAGCCCCAGCATTTT
cdr3_aa: CAWSEGQGTQPQHF

v_call: TRBV4-1
clone_size: -
d_call: -
j_call: TRBJ2-2
cdr3_nt: TGCGCCAGCAGCCAAGAACTGGCAGGCGGGGAGCTGTTTTTT
cdr3_aa: CASSQELAGGELFF

v_call: TRBV2
clone_size: -
d_call: TRBD2
j_call: TRBJ2-3
cdr3_nt: TGTGCCAGCAGTCACGGGACTAGCGGACCAAGCACAGATACGCAGTATTTT
cdr3_aa: CASSHGTSGPSTDTQYF

v_call: TRBV13
clone_size: -
d_call: -
j_call: TRBJ2-5
cdr3_nt: TGTGCCAGCAGCTTTAGGGGGGAGACCCAGTACTTC
cdr3_aa: CASSFRGETQYF

v_call: TRBV28
clone_size: -
d_call: -
j_call: TRBJ2-7
cdr3_nt: TGTGCCAGCAGTTTACAGGCCCCCTACGAGCAGTACTTC
cdr3_aa: CASSLQAPYEQYF